This TCR beta chain was observed in a study of blood T cell repertoires in COVID-19. This CDR3 comprises 13 residues. V dropped 7 bases and J dropped 7 bases, with 11 bases sitting between them. Assay: immunoSEQ multiplex PCR; the TCRdb copy retains only in-frame clones and omits some. The sample lists more than 250,000 clones, 70% to 90% occurring once. The table lists this clone with a few counts. The TCR was taken from a man aged 25 to 45 who had recovered from COVID-19. This rearrangement joins TRBV12-3 or TRBV12-4 to TRBJ1-6; perhaps TRBD1 as D (6 bases). Sequenced sample: PBMCs or T cells enriched from blood (not recorded which). The CDR3 protein is CASNRDGNSPLHF. The DNA of the CDR3 is TGTGCCAGCAACAGGGATGGAAATTCACCCCTCCACTTT.